This T cell receptor (beta chain) is from a study of CD4 T cells in relation to SARS-CoV-2 and coronaviruses. Study findings and constraints: This crossreactivity analysis covered spike protein alone, no other viral proteins. Compared with monoreactive clones, crossreactive clones showed significantly weaker SARS-CoV-2 expansion.

CD4+ T cells from unexposed donors were obtained before the COVID-19 pandemic (2011-2018). Isolation of CD4+ T cells took place after around eleven days in culture. To note about this clone: Its antigen remains unidentified.

Only in-frame clones appear in the TCRdb table, and some are missing; sequencing was by immunoSEQ multiplex PCR. The sample contains 16,000 or so clones, about 84% of which appear only once. The TCR sequence derives from a human donor in good health. The sequenced sample was CD4+ T cells from PBMCs, cultured in vitro.

The CDR3 sequence is CASSSDLGGTDTQYF. For the CDR3, the DNA is TGTGCCAGCAGCTCAGACCTAGGGGGCACAGATACGCAGTATTTT. The V call is TRBV7-9, the J call TRBJ2-3, with D maybe TRBD1 (5 bases). Germline loops: CDR1 SEHNR, CDR2 FQNEAQ (reference sequence). This CDR3 has 15 amino acids. Trimming stripped 4 bases from V and 1 base from J, with 12 bases between.